A single sample gave rise to the 5 T cell receptor beta chains below, sequenced in a study of shared clonotypes between healthy human individuals (TCRdb year 2020). CD8 naive samples were CD45RO-negative cells positively selected for CCR7, giving a CD45RA+CCR7+ population that excluded TemRA cells. Libraries were constructed by the immunoSEQ multiplex PCR assay. TCRdb's version of the immuneACCESS table is confined to in-frame rearrangements and falls short of the full clone set. An unresolved V gene accounts for under half of the shortfall where checked; the remainder is of unknown origin. Across this sample there are roughly 590,000 clones, with about 95% seen only once. Around 0.097% of the sample rests with the top ten. Sequenced material: naive CD8+ T cells sorted from blood. Per the publication, the cell subset or site label means: CD45RA+CCR7+. These receptors originate from a woman younger than 45 in good health.

This chain joins TRBV19 and TRBJ2-2; TRBD2 agrees at 7 bases. J was trimmed by 1 base and V by 7 bases; bases with no gene match: 6. Germline CDR1 reads LNHDA; CDR2 reads SQIVND (reference sequence). The CDR3 extends over 15 amino acids. CDR3 DNA: TGTGCCAGTATGGGGGACTACAGGAACACCGGGGAGCTGTTTTTT. Translating it yields CASMGDYRNTGELFF.

In regard to this clone: Additional DNA sequences in this sample encode the identical CDR3. V and J are TRBV5-1 and TRBJ1-1; D uncertain. Germline CDR1 SGHRS, CDR2 YFSETQ. CDR3 size: 11 residues. Deletions cut 2 bases from V and 5 bases from J, with 4 bases between. CDR3: CASSLGTEAFF. CDR3 bases: TGCGCCAGCAGCTTAGGGACTGAAGCTTTCTTT.

The gene calls are TRBV30 and TRBJ2-7; tentative D call: TRBD1 (5 bases). V was shortened by 5 bases and J by 3 bases, with 11 bases between the two germline ends. This CDR3 is 12 amino acids long. The germline V gene encodes CDR1 GTSNPN and CDR2 SVGIG (reference sequence). The CDR3 bases are TGTGCCTGGGGAAGGCAGGGCTACGAGCAGTACTTC. It specifies CAWGRQGYEQYF.

This chain links TRBV11-3 with TRBJ2-1; no clear D gene. From germline, CDR1 is SGHNT and CDR2 YENEEA. This CDR3 spans 11 amino acids. The V end lost 8 bases, the J end lost 8 bases, and 10 bases lay between the germline ends. The CDR3 protein is CASGTSDEQFF. The CDR3, as DNA: TGTGCCAGCGGAACCAGCGATGAGCAGTTCTTC.

The V and J genes are TRBV27 and TRBJ2-7; 10 bases fit TRBD1. V shed 4 bases and J 7 bases; nucleotides not matched to a gene: 16. The length of the CDR3 is 17 residues. Germline V lookup: CDR1 MNHEY, CDR2 SMNVEV (reference sequence). The CDR3 spells CASSSPLRQGAAGEQYF. DNA of the CDR3: TGTGCCAGCAGTTCACCACTCCGACAGGGGGCGGCTGGAGAGCAGTACTTC.